This T cell receptor (beta chain) was sequenced during a study of T cells in women clearing cervical HPV infection. As for the study in general: Case blood drawn at lesion detection; control blood after infection cleared. Only a few women had HLA typing results available.

Broader study findings: Cases carried less TRBV6-7 than controls: 0.11% versus 0.16%.

To note about this clone: Antigen specificity is unknown. Sequencing ends 3 residues short of the CDR3 end; the germline J gene provides the rest.

Cervical HPV DNA detected by MY09/MY11 PCR, typed by dot-blot. Using immunoSEQ multiplex PCR, the repertoire was profiled, and TCRdb retains in-frame clones only, with some absent. The sample's table shows about 32,000 clones. The CDR3 extends over 17 amino acids. Between the trimmed V and J ends, which lost 2 bases and 2 bases, there was a span of 15 bases. Germline-derived CDR1 and CDR2 are KGHSH and LQKENI. Sequencing was performed on blood buffy coat. This receptor was identified in a woman aged 18 to 69 with a cervical HPV16 infection that either progressed to CIN3+ or cleared (not recorded which). This rearrangement joins TRBV18 to TRBJ2-2; TRBD1 might be the D (5 bases). The sequenced part of the CDR3 DNA is TGTGCCAGCTCACCATTGGGGCCAGTCCACAACACCGGGGAG. Protein product: CASSPLGPVHNTGE. From start to end, the CDR3 is CASSPLGPVHNTGELFF.